A single sample is the source of the 27 T cell receptor beta chains below, sequenced in a study of T cells in Graves' hyperthyroidism and ophthalmopathy. RNA transcripts served as the template for amplifying TCR beta CDR3 regions. The HTBI set primed first-round TCR CDR3 RT-PCR. TCRdb processed the multiplex PCR reads anew with MiXCR; each CDR3 protein has one entry. This table has 550,000 to 700,000 distinct CDR3 sequences, about 45% appearing once. Sequences were obtained from peripheral blood or thyroid tissue (not recorded which). The source of these receptors is an adult woman with Graves' disease, either hyperthyroidism or ophthalmopathy (not recorded which).

The chain is built from TRBV10-3 and TRBJ2-5, with D perhaps matching TRBD1 or TRBD2 (5 bases each). Germline V gives CDR1 ENHRY, CDR2 SYGVKD. V lost 6 bases and J 5 bases, leaving 19 bases between the germline ends. The CDR3 spans 15 residues. The CDR3 region is CAISNRDAPRETQYF. The CDR3 DNA is TGTGCCATCAGCAACCGGGACGCCCCCCGGGAGACCCAGTACTTC.

This clonotype appeared a few times. The CDR3 coding sequence is TGTGCCATCAGTGAGCAAGCGGGAGGAACGGAGACCCAGTACTTC. Its protein is CAISEQAGGTETQYF. The chain couples TRBV10-3 to TRBJ2-5; 9 nucleotides align to TRBD2. Germline V gene sequence: CDR1 ENHRY, CDR2 SYGVKD. V lost 2 bases and J lost 5; bases outside the gene matches: 6. This CDR3 is built from 15 residues.

In this sample, this clonotype turned up a few times. The J gene is TRBJ1-2, the V gene TRBV30; TRBD1 agrees at 7 bases. The CDR3 spans 17 residues. CDR1 and CDR2 (germline): GTSNPN, SVGIG (reference sequence). Unmatched junction bases numbered 15, after V lost 2 bases and J lost 3 bases. The CDR3 DNA reads as TGTGCCTGGAGTTACGGGACAGCCTCCTCACTTTACTATGGCTACACCTTC. It codes for CAWSYGTASSLYYGYTF.

V usage is TRBV29-1 and J usage is TRBJ1-4; D not certain. The CDR3 extends over 11 amino acids. Germline V gene sequence: CDR1 SQVTM, CDR2 ANQGSEA. Trimming removed 5 bases from V and 8 bases from J, with 9 bases in between. CDR3 sequence: CSVHRAEKLFF. The CDR3 region has the DNA TGCAGCGTTCACCGGGCAGAAAAACTGTTTTTT. The entire variable domain, with the rest obtained from reference TRBV29-1 and TRBJ1-4, is as follows: SAVISQKPSRDICQRGTSLTIQCQVDSQVTMMFWYRQQPGQSLTLIATANQGSEATYESGFVIDKFPISRPNLTFSTLTVSNMSPEDSSIYLCSVHRAEKLFFGSGTQLSVL.

At least ten counts were recorded for this clonotype. The chain carries TRBV20-1 and TRBJ1-5; D is uncertain. Trimming removed 6 bases at V and 4 bases at J, with 13 bases between. CDR1 and CDR2 (germline): DFQATT, SNEGSKA (reference sequence). The CDR3 is 13 residues long. The CDR3 spells CSANKRWNQPQHF. The CDR3, as DNA: TGCAGTGCCAACAAGCGTTGGAATCAGCCCCAGCATTTT.

The gene calls are TRBV27 and TRBJ2-7; D unclear. V was clipped by 3 bases and J by 2 bases, with 14 bases between them. The CDR3 length is 15 residues. Germline V gene sequence: CDR1 MNHEY, CDR2 SMNVEV (reference sequence). This chain's CDR3 is CASSFSGDHPYEQYF. CDR3 in DNA: TGTGCCAGCAGTTTTTCCGGTGACCACCCCTACGAGCAGTACTTC.

This clonotype was observed a single time. The J gene is TRBJ1-3, the V gene TRBV20-1; unclear D gene. Germline V gene data show CDR1 as DFQATT and CDR2 as SNEGSKA (reference sequence). The V end lost 6 bases, the J end lost 9 bases, and 15 bases lay between the germline ends. CDR3 length: 12 amino acids. The CDR3 DNA sequence: TGCAGTGCCAGCAGCCTGGACTCCACCATATATTTT. Amino acids: CSASSLDSTIYF.

Many counts were recorded for this clonotype. V and J are TRBV11-2 and TRBJ1-6, with D unresolved. The germline V gene encodes CDR1 SGHAT and CDR2 FQNNGV. V lost 8 bases and J lost 6, with 17 bases in between. The CDR3 covers 15 residues. The CDR3 DNA sequence: TGTGCCAGCCGTAGGCCAGCTCGGGGTAATTCACCCCTCCACTTT. Translating it yields CASRRPARGNSPLHF.

V is TRBV6-6 and J is TRBJ2-5; weak D call: TRBD2 (5 bases). Germline V lookup: CDR1 MNHNY, CDR2 SVGAGI (reference sequence). Trimming removed 10 bases from V and 5 bases from J, with 26 bases in between. CDR3 length: 16 amino acids. For the CDR3, the DNA is TGTGCCATCATTATGGCCGGGGAGCTGGGTGGGGAGACCCAGTACTTC. It encodes CAIIMAGELGGETQYF.

There are many counts of this clonotype. This chain connects TRBV12-3 or TRBV12-4 to TRBJ2-7; TRBD2 matches at 10 bases. With V trimmed by 4 bases and J by 3 bases, 6 bases remained unmatched. This CDR3 has 15 residues. The CDR3 protein is CASSYSGLANYEQYF. DNA for the CDR3: TGTGCCAGCAGTTATTCGGGACTAGCGAACTACGAGCAGTACTTC.

This clonotype was recorded a few times. This chain joins TRBV4-1 and TRBJ1-2; D is uncertain. The V end lost 2 bases, the J end lost 8 bases, and 6 bases lay between the germline ends. The CDR3 is 11 amino acids. CDR1 MGHRA and CDR2 YSYEKL come from the germline V gene. The CDR3 nucleotides read TGCGCCAGCAGCCAATTAGGAGGCTACACCTTC. It codes for CASSQLGGYTF.

The rearrangement joins TRBV4-1 to TRBJ1-1, with a tentative D call TRBD1 (6 bases). There are 14 residues in the CDR3. Trimming shortened V by 1 base and J by 5 bases, and 11 bases separated the two germline ends. Germline-derived CDR1 and CDR2 are MGHRA and YSYEKL. CDR3 DNA sequence: TGCGCCAGCAGCCAAGTGGAGGGGGGGACTGAAGCTTTCTTT. Translated: CASSQVEGGTEAFF.

This clonotype has at least ten counts. This chain connects TRBV7-8 to TRBJ2-7; either TRBD1 or TRBD2 may supply D (5 bases each). Germline V gene sequence: CDR1 SGHVS, CDR2 FQNEAQ. The CDR3 totals 14 residues. Trimming pared 5 bases from V and 2 bases from J, leaving 13 bases between. CDR3 region: CASSTLRDPYEQYF. Here the CDR3 DNA reads TGTGCCAGCAGCACCCTCAGGGACCCCTACGAGCAGTACTTC. The full variable domain, completed using reference TRBV7-8 and TRBJ2-7, is GAGVSQSPRYKVAKRGQDVALRCDPISGHVSLFWYQQALGQGPEFLTYFQNEAQLDKSGLPSDRFFAERPEGSVSTLKIQRTQQEDSAVYLCASSTLRDPYEQYFGPGTRLTVT.

V usage is TRBV11-2 and J usage is TRBJ1-4; possible D gene TRBD1, 5 bases. Between the trimmed V and J ends, which lost 4 bases and 3 bases, there was a span of 6 bases. Germline V CDR1 and CDR2: SGHAT, FQNNGV. The CDR3 has 13 residues. The CDR3 is CASSWGSNEKLFF. The CDR3 region has the DNA TGTGCCAGCAGCTGGGGGTCTAATGAAAAACTGTTTTTT.

Ten or more counts support this clonotype. The V gene is TRBV9, the J gene TRBJ2-7; D may match TRBD1 or TRBD2 (5 bases each). Per the germline V gene, CDR1 is SGDLS and CDR2 is YYNGEE. The CDR3 extends over 12 amino acids. V lost 8 bases, J lost 3 bases, and 12 bases lay in between. The CDR3 region has the DNA TGTGCCAGTGGGGACGGATACTACGAGCAGTACTTC. Amino acid sequence: CASGDGYYEQYF.

The J gene is TRBJ1-1, the V gene TRBV20-1; tentative D call: TRBD1 (6 bases). The germline V gene encodes CDR1 DFQATT and CDR2 SNEGSKA (reference sequence). CDR3 length: 12 residues. The CDR3 DNA reads TGCAGGGGTCGACAGGCGAACACTGAAGCTTTCTTT. Translation gives CRGRQANTEAFF.

This clonotype was observed at least ten times. The chain joins TRBV29-1 to TRBJ1-5, with D perhaps matching TRBD1 (6 bases). V was shortened by 6 bases and J by 2 bases, with 14 bases between the two germline ends. Germline lookup yields CDR1 SQVTM and CDR2 ANQGSEA. The CDR3 length is 14 residues. The CDR3 DNA sequence: TGCAGCGTACGGACAGACTCGGGCAATCAGCCCCAGCATTTT. Its protein is CSVRTDSGNQPQHF. Variable domain in full (rest from reference TRBV29-1 and TRBJ1-5): SAVISQKPSRDICQRGTSLTIQCQVDSQVTMMFWYRQQPGQSLTLIATANQGSEATYESGFVIDKFPISRPNLTFSTLTVSNMSPEDSSIYLCSVRTDSGNQPQHFGDGTRLSIL.

In this sample, this clonotype turned up many times. One end of the junction does not line up with germline, which may come from a read error. The J gene is TRBJ1-2, the V gene TRBV5-1; 8 positions match TRBD1. This CDR3 spans 14 amino acids. CDR1 and CDR2 from the germline V gene are SGHRS and YFSETQ. This CDR3 is CASSPGTGSYGYTF. For the CDR3, the DNA is TGTGCCAGCAGTCCTGGGACAGGCAGCTATGGCTACACCTTC.

The V gene is TRBV6-1, the J gene TRBJ1-3, with D uncertain. Looked up from germline, CDR1 is MNHNS and CDR2 is SASEGT. Trimming pared 6 bases from V and 0 bases from J, leaving 24 bases between. The length of the CDR3 is 19 residues. The CDR3 region is CASSRTLGSGPASGNTIYF. CDR3 nucleotide sequence: TGTGCCAGCAGCCGGACTTTGGGGTCTGGCCCTGCCTCTGGAAACACCATATATTTT.

This clonotype is a singleton in its sample. The chain carries TRBV7-8 and TRBJ2-5; no clear D gene. Per germline, CDR1 SGHVS and CDR2 FQNEAQ. The CDR3 has 13 residues. V dropped 5 bases and J dropped 2 bases, with 9 bases sitting between them. The CDR3 sequence is CASSQDGQETQYF. Written as DNA, the CDR3 is TGTGCCAGCAGCCAGGACGGGCAAGAGACCCAGTACTTC.

V usage is TRBV29-1 and J usage is TRBJ1-2, with TRBD1 matching over 7 bases. The V and J ends lost 5 bases and 7 bases, in that order; junction bases with no gene match: 10. The CDR3 is made up of 13 amino acids. CDR1 and CDR2 (germline): SQVTM, ANQGSEA. CDR3 DNA: TGCAGCGTTCGAAACAGGGGTTCGAGTGGCTACACCTTC. Encoded protein: CSVRNRGSSGYTF.

In the case of this clonotype: At one end, the junction sequence differs from germline, possibly due to a read error. The rearrangement links TRBV6-5 to TRBJ2-7, with 8 bases that match TRBD1. CDR3 length equals 16 residues. CDR1 is MNHEY and CDR2 is SVGAGI in the germline V gene. The CDR3 sequence is CVSSSGQGRLSYEQYF. The CDR3 region has the DNA TGTGTCAGCAGTTCCGGACAGGGAAGGTTGTCCTACGAGCAGTACTTC.

The V call is TRBV7-9, the J call TRBJ2-2; D is unclear. V lost 5 bases to trimming and J lost 10 bases, with 14 bases between them. This CDR3 comprises 13 residues. CDR1 is SEHNR and CDR2 is FQNEAQ in the germline V gene (reference sequence). The CDR3 sequence: CASSLWTPLELFF. The CDR3 nucleotides are TGTGCCAGCAGCCTCTGGACCCCCCTGGAGCTGTTTTTT.

This sequence joins TRBV7-9 and TRBJ1-3, with no clear D. V dropped 7 bases and J dropped 0 bases, with 16 bases sitting between them. Per germline, CDR1 SEHNR and CDR2 FQNEAQ (reference sequence). This CDR3 comprises 16 residues. The CDR3, as DNA: TGTGCCAGCACCGTCGGACTAGCGGGCTCTGGAAACACCATATATTTT. Translation: CASTVGLAGSGNTIYF.

The V and J genes are TRBV4-3 and TRBJ2-7, with D perhaps matching TRBD2 (6 bases). This CDR3 has 15 amino acids. The V gene lost 0 bases and the J gene lost 1 base, with 10 bases spanning the gap. The germline V gene has CDR1 LGHNA and CDR2 YSLEER. Here the CDR3 reads CASSQDWRGSYEQYF. In DNA, the CDR3 is TGCGCCAGCAGCCAAGATTGGCGGGGTTCCTACGAGCAGTACTTC.

This clonotype has more than one count but fewer than ten. The V gene is TRBV6-5, the J gene TRBJ1-2, with D possibly matching TRBD1 (6 bases). Germline-derived CDR1 and CDR2 are MNHEY and SVGAGI. This CDR3 is built from 14 residues. The V end was cut by 2 bases, the J end by 6 bases, with 13 bases between. CDR3: CASSYKGGRDGYTF. DNA of the CDR3: TGTGCCAGCAGTTACAAGGGGGGTAGGGATGGCTACACCTTC.

Ten or more counts support this clonotype. The chain couples TRBV20-1 to TRBJ2-7; D call uncertain. CDR3 length equals 14 residues. V lost 3 bases to trimming and J lost 6 bases, with 18 bases between them. Germline V gene sequence: CDR1 DFQATT, CDR2 SNEGSKA (reference sequence). This CDR3 is CSASVQLPPGEQYF. The DNA for the CDR3 is TGCAGTGCTAGTGTCCAGCTACCCCCCGGCGAGCAGTACTTC.